This TCR beta chain derives from a study of blood T cell repertoires in COVID-19. The repertoire was sequenced with immunoSEQ multiplex PCR; TCRdb's copy has only in-frame clones and lacks some. The profile covers under 250,000 clones, with about 86% appearing a single time and 4.4% taken by the ten largest. Germline CDR1 and CDR2: SGHRS and YFSETQ. This CDR3 region has 15 residues. V shed 2 bases and J shed 0 bases, with 9 bases lying between them. The chain links TRBV5-1 to TRBJ2-1; no reliable D call. The clonotype comes from a man in his forties or fifties with active or convalescent COVID-19. The sample comprised peripheral blood. The CDR3 DNA sequence: TGCGCCAGCAGCTTCGAACCGAGCTCCTACAATGAGCAGTTCTTC. Translating gives CASSFEPSSYNEQFF. Full variable domain (missing parts from reference TRBV5-1 and TRBJ2-1): KAGVTQTPRYLIKTRGQQVTLSCSPISGHRSVSWYQQTPGQGLQFLFEYFSETQRNKGNFPGRFSGRQFSNSRSEMNVSTLELGDSALYLCASSFEPSSYNEQFFGPGTRLTVL.